This TCR beta chain was retrieved from a study of cytomegalovirus exposure and HLA in healthy donors. Study-wide points: Most CMV-associated TCR beta chains appeared HLA-restricted in a later analysis. The study dropped some indistinguishable V segments, TRBV6-2 and TRBV6-3 among them. About 150 TCR beta chains were listed as cytomegalovirus-associated. A classifier reportedly called cytomegalovirus status with high sensitivity and specificity.

The PCR had 60 Vbeta and 13 Jbeta primers. Profiled with immunoSEQ multiplex PCR; TCRdb holds only in-frame clones, not every one. This sample has approximately 51,000 clones; 72% occur once, and the top ten carry approximately 6%. A word on this clone: Its antigen remains unidentified.

After removal of 6 bases from V and 7 bases from J, the junction contained 10 bases not matched to a gene. The germline CDR1 and CDR2 sequences are SEHNR and FQNEAQ (reference sequence). The CDR3 runs to 14 residues. This sequence was found in a man between 25 and 39 years old in good health and CMV-seronegative. The source material was PBMCs. This chain connects TRBV7-9 to TRBJ2-7, with 9 bases that match TRBD1. The CDR3: CASRRLGQGGEQYF. CDR3 in DNA: TGTGCCAGCAGAAGGCTGGGACAGGGTGGGGAGCAGTACTTC.